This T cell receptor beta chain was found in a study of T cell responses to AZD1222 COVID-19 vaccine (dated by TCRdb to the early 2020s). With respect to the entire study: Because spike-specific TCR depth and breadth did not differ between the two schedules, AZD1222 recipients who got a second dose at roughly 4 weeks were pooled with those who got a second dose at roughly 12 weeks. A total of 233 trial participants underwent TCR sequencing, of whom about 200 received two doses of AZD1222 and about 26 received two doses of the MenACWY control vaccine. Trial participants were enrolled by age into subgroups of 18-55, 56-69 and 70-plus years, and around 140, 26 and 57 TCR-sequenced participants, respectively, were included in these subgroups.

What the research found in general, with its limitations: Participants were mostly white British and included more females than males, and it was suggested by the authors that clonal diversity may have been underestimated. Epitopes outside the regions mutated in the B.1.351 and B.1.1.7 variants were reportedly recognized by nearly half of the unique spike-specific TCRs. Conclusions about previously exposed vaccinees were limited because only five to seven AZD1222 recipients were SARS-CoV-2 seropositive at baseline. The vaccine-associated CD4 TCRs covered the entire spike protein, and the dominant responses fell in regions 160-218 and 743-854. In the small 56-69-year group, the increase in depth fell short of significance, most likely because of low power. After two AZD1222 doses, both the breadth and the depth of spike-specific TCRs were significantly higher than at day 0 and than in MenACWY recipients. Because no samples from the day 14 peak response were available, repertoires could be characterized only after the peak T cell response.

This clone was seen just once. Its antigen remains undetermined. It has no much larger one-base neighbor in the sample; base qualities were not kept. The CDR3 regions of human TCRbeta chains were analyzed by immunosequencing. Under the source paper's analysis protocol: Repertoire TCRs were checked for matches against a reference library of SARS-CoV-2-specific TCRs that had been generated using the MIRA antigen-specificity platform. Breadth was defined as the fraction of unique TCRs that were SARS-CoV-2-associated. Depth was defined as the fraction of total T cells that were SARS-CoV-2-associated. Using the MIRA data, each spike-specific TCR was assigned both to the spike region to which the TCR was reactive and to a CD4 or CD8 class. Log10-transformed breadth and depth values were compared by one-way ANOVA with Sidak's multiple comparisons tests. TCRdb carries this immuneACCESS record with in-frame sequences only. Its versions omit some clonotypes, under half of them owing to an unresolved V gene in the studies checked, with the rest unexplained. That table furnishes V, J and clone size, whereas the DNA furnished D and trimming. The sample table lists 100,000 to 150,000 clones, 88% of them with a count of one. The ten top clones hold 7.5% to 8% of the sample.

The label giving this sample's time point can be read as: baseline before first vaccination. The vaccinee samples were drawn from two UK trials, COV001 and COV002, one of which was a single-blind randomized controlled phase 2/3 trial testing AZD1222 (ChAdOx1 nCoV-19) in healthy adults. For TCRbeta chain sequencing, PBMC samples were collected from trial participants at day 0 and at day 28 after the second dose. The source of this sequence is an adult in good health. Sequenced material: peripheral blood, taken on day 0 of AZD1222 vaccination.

The DNA sequence is given as TGCGCCAGCAGTAATGGGGGGGGCGAAGCGGATACGCAGTATTTT. The encoded protein is CASSNGGGEADTQYF. The rearranged segments are TRBV5-1 and TRBJ2-3; possibly the D gene is TRBD2, per 7 matching bases. Measured from the cysteine to the phenylalanine, the CDR3 is 15 residues long. Only the CDR3 DNA is retained, 45 bases long and in frame from the first base. Based on the germline V gene, the CDR1 and CDR2 sequences are SGHRS and YFSETQ. V is cut by 5 bases and J by 6 bases, and the space between the germline ends is 19 bases. The variable domain in full, with residues beyond the CDR3 obtained from the reference TRBV5-1 and TRBJ2-3 genes, is KAGVTQTPRYLIKTRGQQVTLSCSPISGHRSVSWYQQTPGQGLQFLFEYFSETQRNKGNFPGRFSGRQFSNSRSEMNVSTLELGDSALYLCASSNGGGEADTQYFGPGTRLTVL.